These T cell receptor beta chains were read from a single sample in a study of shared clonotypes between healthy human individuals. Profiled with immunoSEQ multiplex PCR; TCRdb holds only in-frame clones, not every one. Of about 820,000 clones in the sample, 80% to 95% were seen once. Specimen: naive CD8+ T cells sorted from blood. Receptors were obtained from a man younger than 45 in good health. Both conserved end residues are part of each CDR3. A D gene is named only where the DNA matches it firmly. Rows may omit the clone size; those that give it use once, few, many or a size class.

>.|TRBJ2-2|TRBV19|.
CASSSWAGELFF
TGTGCCAGTAGCTCCTGGGCCGGGGAGCTGTTTTTT
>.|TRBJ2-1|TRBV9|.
CASSDDSGSAGGNEQFF
TGTGCCAGCAGCGATGACTCGGGGAGTGCTGGAGGAAATGAGCAGTTCTTC
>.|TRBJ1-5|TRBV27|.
CASSLGANQPQHF
TGTGCCAGCAGTTTAGGGGCCAATCAGCCCCAGCATTTT
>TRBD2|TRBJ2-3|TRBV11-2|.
CASSLGAGGTTDTQYF
TGTGCCAGCAGCTTGGGGGCGGGAGGCACAACAGATACGCAGTATTTT
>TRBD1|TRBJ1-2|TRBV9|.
CASSLTGGTGGFYGYTF
TGTGCCAGCAGCCTAACAGGGGGGACAGGAGGCTTCTATGGCTACACCTTC
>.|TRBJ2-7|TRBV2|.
CASSERGAYEQYF
TGTGCCAGCAGTGAACGTGGAGCCTACGAGCAGTACTTC
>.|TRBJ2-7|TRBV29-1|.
CSATLTESYEQYF
TGCAGCGCTACCCTGACTGAATCCTACGAGCAGTACTTC
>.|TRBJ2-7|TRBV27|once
CASSLRGPYEQYF
TGTGCCAGCAGTTTGCGGGGTCCCTACGAGCAGTACTTC
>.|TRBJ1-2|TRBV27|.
CASSLSARFPHGYTF
TGTGCCAGCAGTTTATCGGCGCGGTTTCCGCATGGCTACACCTTC
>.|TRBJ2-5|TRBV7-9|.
CASSLGAGFEETQYF
TGTGCCAGCAGCTTAGGGGCCGGGTTTGAAGAGACCCAGTACTTC
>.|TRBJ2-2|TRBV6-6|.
CASRHGISGELFF
TGTGCCAGCAGGCACGGGATTTCCGGGGAGCTGTTTTTT
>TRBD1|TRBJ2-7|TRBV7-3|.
CASSATGGTYEQYF
TGTGCCAGCAGCGCGACAGGGGGGACCTACGAGCAGTACTTC
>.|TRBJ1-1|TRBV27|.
CASSLFFGRGMAEAFF
TGTGCCAGCAGTTTGTTTTTCGGGAGAGGAATGGCCGAAGCTTTCTTT
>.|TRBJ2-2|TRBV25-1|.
CASSEGEAGELFF
TGTGCCAGCAGTGAGGGCGAGGCCGGGGAGCTGTTTTTT
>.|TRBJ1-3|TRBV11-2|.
CASSPPGSGNTIYF
TGTGCCAGCAGCCCACCGGGGTCTGGAAACACCATATATTTT
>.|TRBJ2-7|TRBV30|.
CAWDGGLEQYF
TGTGCCTGGGACGGGGGACTGGAGCAGTACTTC
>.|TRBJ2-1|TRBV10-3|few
CAISEAFRTADNEQFF
TGTGCCATCAGTGAGGCTTTTAGGACAGCGGATAATGAGCAGTTCTTC
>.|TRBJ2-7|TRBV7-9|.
CASSSRDGPAYEQYF
TGTGCCAGCAGCTCGAGGGACGGACCTGCCTACGAGCAGTACTTC
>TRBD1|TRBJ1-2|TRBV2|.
CASSYPTGGYGYTF
TGTGCCAGCAGTTATCCGACAGGGGGTTATGGCTACACCTTC
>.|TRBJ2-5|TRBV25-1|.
CASRKDIQYF
TGTGCCAGCAGAAAGGACATCCAGTACTTC
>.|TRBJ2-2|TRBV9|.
CASRGGLAITGELFF
TGTGCCAGCAGGGGTGGCCTAGCGATAACCGGGGAGCTGTTTTTT
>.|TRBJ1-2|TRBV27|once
CASSLGGSSYGYTF
TGTGCCAGCAGTTTGGGGGGGAGTAGCTATGGCTACACCTTC
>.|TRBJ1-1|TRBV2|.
CASNTPQGTGVEAFF
TGTGCCAGCAATACCCCCCAGGGTACCGGGGTTGAAGCTTTCTTT
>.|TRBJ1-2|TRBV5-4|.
CASRALGGNYGYTF
TGTGCCAGCAGAGCTTTGGGGGGTAACTATGGCTACACCTTC
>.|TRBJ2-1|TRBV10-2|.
CASNPRGVYNEQFF
TGCGCCAGCAATCCGCGGGGAGTCTACAATGAGCAGTTCTTC
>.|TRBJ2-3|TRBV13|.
CASSSTRGHTQYF
TGTGCCAGCAGCTCGACTAGAGGGCACACGCAGTATTTT
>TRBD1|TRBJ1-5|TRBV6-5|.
CASSGQGRDQPQHF
TGTGCCAGCAGTGGACAGGGTCGCGATCAGCCCCAGCATTTT
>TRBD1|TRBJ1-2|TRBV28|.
CASSFAPTGDNGYTF
TGTGCCAGCAGTTTTGCCCCGACAGGGGACAATGGCTACACCTTC
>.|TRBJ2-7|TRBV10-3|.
CAISRDRTYEQYF
TGTGCCATCAGCCGTGACAGGACCTACGAGCAGTACTTC
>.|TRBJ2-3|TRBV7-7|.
CASSLEVSGDTQYF
TGTGCTAGCAGCTTAGAAGTGTCTGGGGATACGCAGTATTTT
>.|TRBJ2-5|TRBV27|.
CASSLDIWGALETQYF
TGTGCCAGCAGTTTGGATATTTGGGGGGCTCTAGAGACCCAGTACTTC
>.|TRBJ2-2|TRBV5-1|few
CASSLNTGELFF
TGCGCCAGCAGTTTGAACACCGGGGAGCTGTTTTTT
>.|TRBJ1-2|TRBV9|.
CASSAGQRGYTF
TGTGCCAGCAGCGCAGGACAGCGTGGCTACACCTTC
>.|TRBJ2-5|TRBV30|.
CAWSVGLNKKETQYF
TGTGCCTGGAGTGTTGGGCTTAATAAAAAAGAGACCCAGTACTTC
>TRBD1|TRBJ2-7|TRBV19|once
CASSIRTGYEQYF
TGTGCCAGTAGTATTCGGACAGGGTACGAGCAGTACTTC
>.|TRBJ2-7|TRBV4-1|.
CASSQGKGRSDEQYF
TGCGCCAGCAGCCAGGGTAAGGGCCGGTCTGACGAGCAGTACTTC
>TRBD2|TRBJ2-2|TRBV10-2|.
CASSDWAGDGTGELFF
TGCGCCAGCAGCGATTGGGCGGGAGATGGTACCGGGGAGCTGTTTTTT
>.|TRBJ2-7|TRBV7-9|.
CASSLAHGDGYEQYF
TGTGCCAGCAGCTTAGCCCATGGGGACGGCTACGAGCAGTACTTC
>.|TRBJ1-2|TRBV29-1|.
CSVEDQGGYTF
TGCAGCGTTGAAGACCAGGGAGGCTACACCTTC
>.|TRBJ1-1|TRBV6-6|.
CATKTGNTEAFF
TGTGCCACCAAGACAGGGAACACTGAAGCTTTCTTT
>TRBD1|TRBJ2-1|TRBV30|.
CAWRQGAGSYNEQFF
TGTGCCTGGCGACAGGGGGCAGGCTCCTACAATGAGCAGTTCTTC
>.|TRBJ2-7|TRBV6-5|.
CASRTGETYEQYF
TGTGCCAGCAGGACCGGAGAGACCTACGAGCAGTACTTC
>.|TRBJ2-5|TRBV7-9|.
CASRPRVGTYRGETQYF
TGTGCCAGCAGACCCCGGGTGGGGACCTACCGGGGAGAGACCCAGTACTTC
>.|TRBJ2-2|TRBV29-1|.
CSVAFPPTEQNTGELFF
TGCAGCGTTGCCTTCCCGCCGACAGAACAGAACACCGGGGAGCTGTTTTTT
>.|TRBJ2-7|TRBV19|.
CASSAGFSYEQYF
TGTGCCAGTAGTGCTGGTTTTTCCTACGAGCAGTACTTC
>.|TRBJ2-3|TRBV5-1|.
CASSFGGRDGDTQYF
TGCGCCAGCAGCTTTGGGGGGCGGGATGGAGATACGCAGTATTTT
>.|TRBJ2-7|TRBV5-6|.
CASSLFGSGDEQYF
TGTGCCAGCAGCTTGTTCGGGAGTGGGGACGAGCAGTACTTC
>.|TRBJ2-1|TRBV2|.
CASTVGEQFF
TGTGCCAGTACTGTGGGTGAGCAGTTCTTC
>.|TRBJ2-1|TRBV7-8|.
CASRDPGPRFEQFF
TGTGCCAGCAGGGACCCGGGACCCAGATTTGAGCAGTTCTTC
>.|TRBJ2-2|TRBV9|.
CASSPRAQENTGELFF
TGTGCCAGCAGCCCACGGGCCCAGGAGAACACCGGGGAGCTGTTTTTT
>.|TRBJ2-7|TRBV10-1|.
CFIRRQTYEQYF
TGCTTCATTCGACGACAGACTTACGAGCAGTACTTC
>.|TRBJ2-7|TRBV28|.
CASSLGGGSNAKSYEQYF
TGTGCCAGCAGCTTGGGGGGGGGCTCTAACGCCAAATCCTACGAGCAGTACTTC
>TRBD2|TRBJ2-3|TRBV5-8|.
CASSLDAGGPTDTQYF
TGTGCCAGCAGCTTGGATGCGGGGGGACCCACAGATACGCAGTATTTT
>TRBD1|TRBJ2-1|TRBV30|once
CAWSRTGLAYNEQFF
TGTGCCTGGAGCCGGACAGGGTTGGCCTACAATGAGCAGTTCTTC
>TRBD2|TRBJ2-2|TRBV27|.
CASSLGLASNTGELFF
TGTGCCAGCAGTCTGGGACTAGCGTCGAACACCGGGGAGCTGTTTTTT
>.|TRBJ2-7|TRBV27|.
CASSFRGPLYEQYF
TGTGCCAGCAGTTTCCGGGGCCCCCTCTACGAGCAGTACTTC
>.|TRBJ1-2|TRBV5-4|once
CASSLSPGIAYGYTF
TGTGCCAGCAGCTTGTCGCCAGGGATCGCCTATGGCTACACCTTC
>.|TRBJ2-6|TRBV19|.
CASRGANVLTF
TGTGCCAGTAGAGGAGCCAACGTCCTGACTTTC
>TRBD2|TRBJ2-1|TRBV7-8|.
CASSLYLAGLNEQFF
TGTGCCAGCAGCTTATATCTAGCGGGTCTCAATGAGCAGTTCTTC
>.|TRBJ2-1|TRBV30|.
CAWSGNNEQFF
TGTGCCTGGAGCGGTAACAATGAGCAGTTCTTC